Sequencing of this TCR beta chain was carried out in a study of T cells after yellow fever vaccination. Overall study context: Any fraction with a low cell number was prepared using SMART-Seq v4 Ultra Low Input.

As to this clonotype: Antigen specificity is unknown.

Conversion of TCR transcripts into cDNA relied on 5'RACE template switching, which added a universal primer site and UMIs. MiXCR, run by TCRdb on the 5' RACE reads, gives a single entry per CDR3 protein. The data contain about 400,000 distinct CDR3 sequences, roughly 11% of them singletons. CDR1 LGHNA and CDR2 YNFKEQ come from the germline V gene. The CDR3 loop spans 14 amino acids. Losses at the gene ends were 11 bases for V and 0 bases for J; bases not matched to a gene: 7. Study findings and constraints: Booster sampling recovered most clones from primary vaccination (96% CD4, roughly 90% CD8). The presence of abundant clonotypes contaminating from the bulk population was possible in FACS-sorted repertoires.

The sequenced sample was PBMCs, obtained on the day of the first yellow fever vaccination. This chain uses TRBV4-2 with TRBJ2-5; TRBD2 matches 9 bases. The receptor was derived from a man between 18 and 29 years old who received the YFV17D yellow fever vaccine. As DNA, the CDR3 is TGTGCCCTGGAGGCTAGCGGGGACCAAGAGACCCAGTACTTC. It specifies CALEASGDQETQYF.